This entry concerns a single T cell receptor beta chain. The sample carries other DNA sequences with the same CDR3. The V and J ends lost 3 bases and 1 base respectively, with 9 bases between them. CDR1 is SEHNR and CDR2 is FQNEAQ in the germline V gene (reference sequence). CDR3 size: 14 residues. Data came from immunoSEQ multiplex PCR; TCRdb stores just in-frame clones and leaves some out. This sample carries some 220,000 clones, approximately 86% of them seen once, and the ten largest clones take about 1.3%. This sample is part of a study of blood T cell repertoires in COVID-19. This clonotype was sampled from a woman aged 30 to 39 with COVID-19, enrolled during active disease. The chain carries TRBV7-9 and TRBJ1-1; D unresolved. Source material: peripheral blood. The CDR3 is CASSFSEENTEAFF. The CDR3 region has the DNA TGTGCCAGCAGCTTTAGCGAAGAGAACACTGAAGCTTTCTTT.